This is a list of T cell receptor beta chains from one sample in a study of blood T cell repertoires in COVID-19. Sequencing used immunoSEQ multiplex PCR; TCRdb keeps in-frame clones, though not all of them. The data show 200,000 to 250,000 clones, around 89% seen once. Sequenced material: PBMCs or T cells enriched from blood (not recorded which). The source of these receptors is a man in his thirties or forties who had recovered from COVID-19. The CDR3 runs from the conserved cysteine through the conserved F or W. Each record gives: J gene, clone size, D gene, V gene, CDR3 DNA, CDR3 protein. D genes are given only for firm matches. Clone sizes are given selectively: once, few, many, or a class where the clone is expanded.

>TRBJ1-3|-|-|TRBV6-5
TGTGCCAGCACCCTAGGGGGAGGGGGAAACACCATATATTTT
CASTLGGGGNTIYF
>TRBJ2-5|-|-|TRBV11-2
TGTGCCAGCAGCTTAGACTCAGAGACCCAGTACTTC
CASSLDSETQYF
>TRBJ2-1|-|TRBD2|TRBV24-1
TGTGCCACCATGACTAGCGGGGGGGCTGAGAATGAGCAGTTCTTC
CATMTSGGAENEQFF
>TRBJ2-3|-|TRBD2|TRBV28
TGTGCCAGCAGTCAGGGACTAGCGGGAGACGGCACAGATACGCAGTATTTT
CASSQGLAGDGTDTQYF
>TRBJ2-7|few|-|TRBV10-1
TGCGCCAGCAGTGACGGGGGTTTTACCTACGAGCAGTACTTC
CASSDGGFTYEQYF
>TRBJ2-5|-|TRBD2|TRBV7-9
TGTGCCAGCAGCCCTACTAGCGGGGGGCGGGAAGAGACCCAGTACTTC
CASSPTSGGREETQYF
>TRBJ2-7|-|-|TRBV5-5
TGTGCCAGCAGCTTGGAAACGGGACAAAGCTCCTACGAGCAGTACTTC
CASSLETGQSSYEQYF
>TRBJ1-1|-|-|TRBV2
TGTGCCAGCAGGGAACAGGGTTACACTGAAGCTTTCTTT
CASREQGYTEAFF
>TRBJ2-7|-|TRBD2|TRBV30
TGTGCCTGCCGCTCGCTAGCGGGAGGGCCGGTGGAGCAGTACTTC
CACRSLAGGPVEQYF
>TRBJ2-7|-|TRBD2|TRBV7-8
TGTGCCAGCAGCTTGCTAGCGGGAGTAATCTACGAGCAGTACTTC
CASSLLAGVIYEQYF
>TRBJ1-1|-|-|TRBV15
TGTGCCACCAGTCCGAGGGTCACCGGAACAACTGAAGCTTTCTTT
CATSPRVTGTTEAFF
>TRBJ2-1|once|TRBD1|TRBV28
TGTGCCAGCAGTTTAACAGGGGTCAACTACAATGAGCAGTTCTTC
CASSLTGVNYNEQFF
>TRBJ1-6|-|-|TRBV27
TGTGCCAGCAGTTCTGGGGGCTCACCCCTCCACTTT
CASSSGGSPLHF
>TRBJ2-7|-|-|TRBV6-5
TGTGCCAGCAGTAAGACTAGCTACGAGCAGTACTTC
CASSKTSYEQYF
>TRBJ1-6|few|TRBD1|TRBV30
TGTGCCTGGATCCGGGACAGGGGTAAGTTTTTCTATAATTCACCCCTCCACTTT
CAWIRDRGKFFYNSPLHF
>TRBJ1-1|-|-|TRBV7-8
TGTGCCAGCAGCTTAGTAAGGGCAGGGCCGATAAACACTGAAGCTTTCTTT
CASSLVRAGPINTEAFF
>TRBJ2-7|-|TRBD1|TRBV30
TGTGCCTGGAGTACCGGGACAGGGGGCTACGAGCAGTACTTC
CAWSTGTGGYEQYF
>TRBJ2-3|-|TRBD2|TRBV2
TGTGCCAGCAGCTCGACTAGCGGGGGCGATACGCAGTATTTT
CASSSTSGGDTQYF
>TRBJ2-3|-|-|TRBV29-1
TGCAGCGCCACAGGACTATTGGTGCTGGGCACAGATACGCAGTATTTT
CSATGLLVLGTDTQYF
>TRBJ2-2|-|TRBD2|TRBV24-1
TGTGCCACCAGTGACAGACTCACTAGCGGGAGAAAGACCGGGGAGCTGTTTTTT
CATSDRLTSGRKTGELFF
>TRBJ1-2|-|-|TRBV6-5
TGTGCCAGCAGCGACAATGCCGCCTATGGCTACACCTTC
CASSDNAAYGYTF
>TRBJ2-5|-|-|TRBV29-1
TGCAGCGGGATAGGGGGACAAGAGACCCAGTACTTC
CSGIGGQETQYF